Listed here are 32 T cell receptor beta chains from one sample, sequenced in a study of regulatory T cells in long-lasting Graves disease (dated by TCRdb to the early 2020s). Libraries came from multiplex PCR. Sequencing instrument: Illumina HiSeq 4000. CDR3 regions were amplified by Arm-PCR with iRepertoire HTBI primers to construct TCR beta libraries. TCRdb itself trimmed the public reads at Q25 with fastp, ran MiXCR and retained productive beta chains. Rows matching on CDR3 protein sequence are summarized as one entry with the most common DNA and genes. The sample table shows 420,000 or so distinct CDR3 sequences, and approximately 16% are seen once. Around a quarter of the sample comes from the top ten. This specimen's time point label, per the study, means: newly diagnosed GD, antithyroid drugs for less than 3 months. RNA was extracted from PBMCs in TRIzol for both TCR sequencing and RNA sequencing.

Another study also made use of these data, one on T cells in Graves' hyperthyroidism and ophthalmopathy.

Sequenced here: peripheral blood mononuclear cells (PBMCs), sampled at new diagnosis, from a patient treated with antithyroid drugs. All receptors derive from a woman between 18 and 29 years old with Graves disease. Donor details come from another sample of the same person, matched by shared clones.

This clonotype was counted many times. The chain employs TRBV18 and TRBJ2-1; 7 positions agree with TRBD1. V shed 5 bases, J shed 5 bases, and the junction held 6 bases outside the gene matches. This CDR3 has 14 amino acids. The germline V gene encodes CDR1 KGHSH and CDR2 LQKENI. CDR3 region: CASSSDRVNNEQFF. DNA for the CDR3: TGTGCCAGCTCATCCGACAGGGTTAACAATGAGCAGTTCTTC. The full variable domain, in which reference TRBV18 and TRBJ2-1 provide the parts outside the CDR3, is NAGVMQNPRHLVRRRGQEARLRCSPMKGHSHVYWYRQLPEEGLKFMVYLQKENIIDESGMPKERFSAEFPKEGPSILRIQQVVRGDSAAYFCASSSDRVNNEQFFGPGTRLTVL.

This clonotype came up many times. The gene calls are TRBV28 and TRBJ1-1; 11 positions match TRBD1. The CDR3 is 15 residues long. Looked up from germline, CDR1 is MDHEN and CDR2 is SYDVKM. After removal of 3 bases from V and 7 bases from J, the junction contained 7 bases not matched to a gene. The CDR3 loop reads CASSFSDRGRGEAFF. CDR3 in DNA: TGTGCCAGCAGTTTTTCGGACAGGGGGCGCGGTGAAGCTTTCTTT.

This clonotype was observed many times. The gene calls are TRBV29-1 and TRBJ2-1; a possible D gene is TRBD2 (6 bases). V was shortened by 4 bases and J by 8 bases, with 18 bases between the two germline ends. This CDR3 contains 14 residues. Germline assignment: CDR1 SQVTM and CDR2 ANQGSEA. The CDR3 DNA follows: TGCAGCGTTGGAGGCCTAGCGCAGAACTATGAGCAGTTCTTC. Its protein product is CSVGGLAQNYEQFF.

This clonotype appeared many times. The rearrangement joins TRBV27 to TRBJ2-3; D gene ambiguous. V was trimmed by 9 bases and J by 2 bases, leaving 12 bases between them. Looked up from germline, CDR1 is MNHEY and CDR2 is SMNVEV (reference sequence). The CDR3 totals 13 residues. CDR3 sequence: CASTTVYTDTQYF. Here the CDR3 DNA reads TGTGCCAGTACTACGGTTTACACAGATACGCAGTATTTT.

As concerns this clonotype: A far bigger clonotype differs at one base, so this is likely a read error. The CDR3 DNA is TGTGCCAGCAGTTCACTAGCCCCCGAGACCCAGTTCTTC. Translation gives CASSSLAPETQFF. J is TRBJ2-1 and V is TRBV12-3 or TRBV12-4; D is possibly TRBD2 (6 bases). This CDR3 comprises 13 residues. V gave up 4 bases and J gave up 13 bases, with 17 bases separating them.

This sequence joins TRBV12-3 or TRBV12-4 and TRBJ2-1; D may be TRBD2 (5 bases). The CDR3 is 13 residues long. The germline V and J ends were trimmed by 5 bases and 4 bases, with 9 bases remaining between them. The CDR3 bases are TGTGCCAGCAGTCGTGGGAGATACAATGAGCAGTTCTTC. Translating it yields CASSRGRYNEQFF.

The chain couples TRBV28 to TRBJ2-7, with 14 bases matching TRBD2. The CDR3 is 15 residues long. J was trimmed by 6 bases and V by 9 bases; bases with no gene match: 10. Germline loops: CDR1 MDHEN, CDR2 SYDVKM. This CDR3 is CASSGTSGSLGEQYF. The CDR3 DNA reads TGTGCCAGTTCCGGGACTAGCGGGAGTTTGGGCGAGCAGTACTTC.

The chain employs TRBV6-1 and TRBJ2-3; D perhaps matches TRBD2 (6 bases). V was cut by 6 bases and J by 1 base, with 17 bases left in between. CDR1 MNHNS and CDR2 SASEGT come from the germline V gene. The length of the CDR3 is 16 residues. CDR3 nucleotide sequence: TGTGCCAGCAGCCGTCGGGGTAGCGGCCGCACAGATACGCAGTATTTT. Protein sequence: CASSRRGSGRTDTQYF.

In regard to this clonotype: Germline is not matched at one junction end, which may reflect a read error. V is TRBV28 and J is TRBJ2-1; possibly TRBD1 or TRBD2 for D (6 bases each). This CDR3 is 15 amino acids long. Germline V gene lookup returns CDR1 MDHEN and CDR2 SYDVKM. The CDR3 DNA reads TGTGCCAGCAGGGGTCGGGGGCGGTCCTACAATGAGAAGTTCTTC. This gives the protein CASRGRGRSYNEKFF. The variable domain in full, completed from reference TRBV28 and TRBJ2-1, reads DVKVTQSSRYLVKRTGEKVFLECVQDMDHENMFWYRQDPGLGLRLIYFSYDVKMKEKGDIPEGYSVSREKKERFSLILESASTNQTSMYLCASRGRGRSYNEKFFGPGTRLTVL.

This clonotype was found a few times. The chain couples TRBV20-1 to TRBJ2-7, with a weak D call TRBD2 (5 bases). The CDR3 extends over 12 amino acids. Germline V gives CDR1 DFQATT, CDR2 SNEGSKA (reference sequence). V lost 1 base to trimming and J lost 3 bases, with 7 bases between them. The CDR3 here is CSARVRDYEQYF. CDR3 DNA: TGCAGTGCTAGAGTTCGGGACTACGAGCAGTACTTC.

The chain carries TRBV19 and TRBJ1-5; no clear D gene. Germline-derived CDR1 and CDR2 are LNHDA and SQIVND (reference sequence). Trimming took 2 bases from V and 3 from J, leaving 8 bases between them. The CDR3 sequence is 14 residues long. For the CDR3, the DNA is TGTGCCAGTAGTATAATCGGGAACAATCAGCCCCAGCATTTT. Encoded protein: CASSIIGNNQPQHF.

This clonotype was detected ten times or more. V usage is TRBV3-1 and J usage is TRBJ2-4; 10 bases are a match to TRBD2. V was pared by 4 bases and J by 2 bases, with 14 bases of the junction left unmatched. Germline CDR1 and CDR2: LGHDT and YNNKEL (reference sequence). The CDR3 loop spans 19 amino acids. DNA of the CDR3: TGTGCCAGCAGCCGAGCAACAGCGGGAGGGTCCTATACCAAAAACATTCAGTACTTC. This codes for CASSRATAGGSYTKNIQYF. Full variable domain (rest looked up from reference TRBV3-1 and TRBJ2-4): DTAVSQTPKYLVTQMGNDKSIKCEQNLGHDTMYWYKQDSKKFLKIMFSYNNKELIINETVPNRFSPKSPDKAHLNLHINSLELGDSAVYFCASSRATAGGSYTKNIQYFGAGTRLSVL.

The gene calls are TRBV29-1 and TRBJ2-7; TRBD2 agrees at 8 bases. Germline CDR1 SQVTM, CDR2 ANQGSEA. Trimming at V came to 4 bases and at J to 2 bases, leaving 16 bases not matched to a gene. The CDR3 loop spans 17 amino acids. The CDR3 protein is CSVAGGADSGTTYEQYF. CDR3 nucleotide sequence: TGCAGCGTTGCGGGGGGGGCGGATAGCGGGACTACCTACGAGCAGTACTTC.

This clonotype was detected ten times or more. This chain connects TRBV5-1 to TRBJ2-3, with TRBD2 identical over 7 bases. CDR1 is SGHRS and CDR2 is YFSETQ in the germline V gene. This CDR3 contains 15 residues. V was clipped by 3 bases and J by 0 bases; unmatched bases: 4. The CDR3 region has the DNA TGCGCCAGCAGCTGGAGCGGGACTAGCACAGATACGCAGTATTTT. Translated, it gives CASSWSGTSTDTQYF.

This clonotype was seen ten or more times. CDR3 loop: CASSQGPQETQYF. For the CDR3, the DNA is TGTGCCAGCAGTCAGGGCCCCCAAGAGACCCAGTACTTC. The rearrangement joins TRBV28 to TRBJ2-5; the D gene is possibly TRBD1 (5 bases). Germline V gene lookup returns CDR1 MDHEN and CDR2 SYDVKM. The V end lost 5 bases, the J end lost 1 base, and 8 bases lay between the germline ends. The CDR3 consists of 13 residues.

This clonotype was seen a few times. Here the CDR3 reads CASSYGLAGLYEQYF. As DNA, the CDR3 is TGTGCCAGCAGTTATGGGCTAGCGGGACTATACGAGCAGTACTTC. The gene calls are TRBV6-5 and TRBJ2-7; 9 bases fit TRBD2. The junction had 7 bases not matched to a gene; V was cut back by 3 bases and J by 4 bases. Germline V gene lookup returns CDR1 MNHEY and CDR2 SVGAGI. This CDR3 has 15 amino acids.

The count of this clonotype is one. Since the CDR3 does not end with the conserved phenylalanine or tryptophan, this likely comes from a read error. V and J are TRBV5-1 and TRBJ2-7; 10 bases are shared with TRBD2. CDR3 length: 18 amino acids. Germline CDR1 reads SGHRS; CDR2 reads YFSETQ. The V gene end was trimmed by 2 bases and the J gene end by 3 bases; junction bases not matched to a gene: 14. CDR3 loop: CASSFATSGTERSYEQYL. The DNA for the CDR3 is TGCGCCAGCAGCTTTGCTACTAGCGGGACAGAGAGAAGCTACGAGCAGTACTTA.

This clonotype was counted at least ten times. V is TRBV30 and J is TRBJ2-3; 13 bases line up with TRBD2. Trimming took 1 base from V and 1 from J; bases not matched to a gene: 5. The CDR3 loop spans 17 amino acids. Germline CDR1 GTSNPN, CDR2 SVGIG (reference sequence). This CDR3 reads CAWSGTSGSVRTDTQYF. For the CDR3, the DNA is TGTGCCTGGAGTGGGACTAGCGGGAGCGTCCGCACAGATACGCAGTATTTT.

In its sample, this clonotype was seen many times. A much larger clone lies one base from this, so it may be a read error. The V call is TRBV7-2, the J call TRBJ1-6; no clear D gene. Per the germline V gene, CDR1 is SGHTA and CDR2 is FQGNSA. The CDR3 length is 13 residues. CDR3 loop: CANSLELNSPLHF. CDR3 coding DNA: TGTGCCAACAGCTTAGAGCTGAATTCACCCCTCCACTTT.

The chain combines TRBV10-3 with TRBJ1-5, with D unclear. CDR1 ENHRY and CDR2 SYGVKD come from the germline V gene. Trimming took 8 bases from V and 6 from J, leaving 17 bases between them. This CDR3 comprises 14 residues. The CDR3 region is CAIGNKGRCQPQHF. CDR3 DNA: TGTGCCATCGGTAATAAAGGGAGGTGTCAGCCCCAGCATTTT.

This clonotype was detected only a few times. The chain couples TRBV7-8 to TRBJ1-2; TRBD1 might be the D (5 bases). Germline CDR1 is SGHVS and CDR2 is FQNEAQ. The CDR3 sequence is 18 residues long. The germline V and J ends were trimmed by 5 bases and 8 bases, with 30 bases remaining between them. CDR3 nucleotides: TGTGCCAGCAGCCCATCTCGTACGGGGCCCCGGGGCGCCGACGGCTACACCTTC. This encodes CASSPSRTGPRGADGYTF.

On this clonotype itself: A much larger clone lies a single base off, so this may be a read error. J is TRBJ1-5 and V is TRBV3-1; tentatively, D is TRBD1 (5 bases). The CDR3 is 14 amino acids. Germline values: CDR1 LGHDT, CDR2 YNNKEL (reference sequence). The V end lost 4 bases, the J end lost 5 bases, and 12 bases lay between the germline ends. In nucleotides, the CDR3 is TGTGCCAGCAGCCCTCCGGGACGGCATCAGCCCCAGCATTTT. This codes for CASSPPGRHQPQHF.

This clonotype has ten or more counts. The J gene is TRBJ1-1, the V gene TRBV3-1; D possibly corresponds to TRBD1 (5 bases). The CDR3 length is 18 residues. Deletions cut 6 bases from V and 1 base from J, with 24 bases between. In germline, CDR1 is LGHDT, CDR2 YNNKEL (reference sequence). This chain's CDR3 is CASSTRTRRASGNTEAFF. CDR3 sequence (DNA): TGTGCCAGCAGTACAAGAACCCGCAGGGCTTCGGGGAACACTGAAGCTTTCTTT.

A few counts support this clonotype. The chain carries TRBV28 and TRBJ1-4, with 11 bases that match TRBD1. The CDR3 loop spans 17 amino acids. In germline, CDR1 is MDHEN, CDR2 SYDVKM. With V trimmed by 5 bases and J by 1 base, 6 bases remained unmatched. CDR3 protein: CASSPGQGAITNEKLFF. The CDR3 DNA reads as TGTGCCAGCAGTCCCGGACAGGGGGCTATAACTAATGAAAAACTGTTTTTT. The variable domain in full, with the rest retrieved from reference TRBV28 and TRBJ1-4, is DVKVTQSSRYLVKRTGEKVFLECVQDMDHENMFWYRQDPGLGLRLIYFSYDVKMKEKGDIPEGYSVSREKKERFSLILESASTNQTSMYLCASSPGQGAITNEKLFFGSGTQLSVL.

The chain carries TRBV7-7 and TRBJ2-1, with TRBD2 matching over 9 bases. Germline V gene lookup returns CDR1 SSHAT and CDR2 FNYEAQ (reference sequence). This CDR3 spans 18 amino acids. The CDR3 sequence: CASAALGGAASGDIEQFF. The DNA of the CDR3 is TGTGCTAGCGCGGCCCTGGGAGGGGCGGCTAGCGGGGATATAGAGCAGTTCTTC.

This clonotype has at least ten counts. V gene TRBV7-2 combines with J gene TRBJ2-5; 10 bases fit TRBD2. CDR1 and CDR2 from the germline V gene are SGHTA and FQGNSA. The V segment lost 6 bases and the J segment 2 bases; nucleotides outside the gene matches: 9. The CDR3 spans 16 residues. CDR3 loop: CASRQSSGRLQETQYF. In DNA form, the CDR3 reads TGTGCCAGCAGGCAATCTAGCGGGAGACTACAAGAGACCCAGTACTTC.

In regard to this clonotype: A much larger clone lies one base from this, so it may be a read error. The CDR3 sequence: CASGRSTDAQYF. DNA for the CDR3: TGTGCCTCGGGGCGGAGCACAGATGCGCAGTATTTT. V usage is TRBV7-9 and J usage is TRBJ2-3; the D call may be TRBD1 or TRBD2 (5 bases each). The CDR3 consists of 12 residues. CDR1 is SEHNR, CDR2 FQNEAQ, per germline (reference sequence).

To note about this clonotype: A much larger clone differs from this one at a single base, so this may be a read error. J is TRBJ1-5 and V is TRBV5-1; D is possibly TRBD1 (5 bases). V was trimmed by 4 bases and J by 6 bases, leaving 11 bases between them. Germline CDR1 reads SGHRS; CDR2 reads YFSETQ. This CDR3 is 13 amino acids long. Here the CDR3 DNA reads TGCGCCAGCAGCCAAGGGGTGGGTCAGCCCCAGCATTTT. The encoded protein is CASSQGVGQPQHF.

This clonotype showed up many times. The chain has TRBV7-2 and TRBJ2-3; D is ambiguous. Germline V gene lookup returns CDR1 SGHTA and CDR2 FQGNSA. V was cut by 1 base and J by 2 bases, with 7 bases left in between. The CDR3 runs to 14 residues. The CDR3 DNA is TGTGCCAGCAGCTTAGACAGATACACAGATACGCAGTATTTT. Its translation is CASSLDRYTDTQYF.

This clonotype was recorded a few times. The chain combines TRBV28 with TRBJ2-2; a weak D match, TRBD1 (8 bases). V lost 7 bases and J 5 bases, leaving 20 bases between the germline ends. The CDR3 has 16 residues. Germline CDR1 MDHEN, CDR2 SYDVKM. The CDR3 reads CASTPQGGGPTGELFF. Here the CDR3 DNA reads TGTGCCAGCACCCCACAGGGGGGAGGGCCTACCGGGGAGCTGTTTTTT.

This clonotype was observed a few times. The gene calls are TRBV14 and TRBJ2-1; D may be TRBD1 (5 bases). The CDR3 sequence is 17 residues long. Trimming shortened V by 0 bases and J by 6 bases, and 18 bases separated the two germline ends. Germline V gives CDR1 SGHDN, CDR2 FVKESK. The CDR3 spells CASSQEWGLGSRNEQFF. CDR3 coding DNA: TGTGCCAGCAGCCAAGAGTGGGGCCTTGGATCCCGCAATGAGCAGTTCTTC.

This clonotype was detected ten times or more. The V call is TRBV4-3, the J call TRBJ2-5; 7 bases are a match to TRBD2. Losses at the gene ends were 0 bases for V and 5 bases for J; bases not matched to a gene: 3. The CDR3 is 14 residues long. Germline V gene lookup returns CDR1 LGHNA and CDR2 YSLEER. The CDR3 region is CASSQESGRETQYF. The CDR3 nucleotides are TGCGCCAGCAGCCAAGAATCCGGGAGGGAGACCCAGTACTTC.